These 32 T cell receptor beta chains were all obtained from the same sample, sequenced in a study of memory CD4+ T cells and cytomegalovirus serostatus. Single viable CD3+CD4+CD8-CD45RO+ cells were sorted as the memory CD4+ T cells. TCRdb's table, derived via immunoSEQ multiplex PCR, lists solely in-frame clones and lacks some. This repertoire shows 64,000 or so clones, more than 70% found once; its top ten account for roughly 0.94%. The specimen sequenced was memory CD4+ T cells from blood. Receptors originate from an adult in good health and CMV-seronegative.

This clone appeared once. This sequence joins TRBV18 and TRBJ2-1, with a possible D match to TRBD1 (6 bases). Germline CDR1 KGHSH, CDR2 LQKENI. The CDR3 loop spans 15 amino acids. V was cut by 6 bases and J by 3 bases, with 15 bases left in between. The CDR3 DNA reads TGTGCCAGCTCCCCGGGTGCAGGGGTCTACAATGAGCAGTTCTTC. It is translated as CASSPGAGVYNEQFF. Together with reference TRBV18 and TRBJ2-1, the CDR3 gives the full variable domain: NAGVMQNPRHLVRRRGQEARLRCSPMKGHSHVYWYRQLPEEGLKFMVYLQKENIIDESGMPKERFSAEFPKEGPSILRIQQVVRGDSAAYFCASSPGAGVYNEQFFGPGTRLTVL.

The CDR3 bases are TGCGCCAGCAGCCAGGGGGGCCAAGAGACCCAGTACTTC. The encoded protein is CASSQGGQETQYF. The V call is TRBV5-1, the J call TRBJ2-5; possibly TRBD1 for D (7 bases). Germline V gene lookup returns CDR1 SGHRS and CDR2 YFSETQ. V shed 4 bases and J shed 1 base, with 8 bases lying between them. This CDR3 comprises 13 residues.

V is TRBV7-9 and J is TRBJ1-2, with D possibly being TRBD1 (6 bases). Germline V CDR1 and CDR2: SEHNR, FQNEAQ (reference sequence). With 5 bases removed from V and 4 bases from J, the gap between germline ends came to 11 bases. The CDR3 has 13 residues. The CDR3 is CASSPGQRYGYTF. DNA for the CDR3: TGTGCCAGCAGCCCCGGACAGCGCTATGGCTACACCTTC.

This chain connects TRBV7-6 to TRBJ2-5; 7 bases fit TRBD2. V lost 1 base, J lost 5 bases, and 7 bases stayed unmatched. Germline V lookup: CDR1 SGHVS, CDR2 FNYEAQ. This CDR3 has 15 amino acids. As DNA, the CDR3 is TGTGCCAGCAGCTTAGGAGTTCTAGCGGTGGAGACCCAGTACTTC. It yields the protein CASSLGVLAVETQYF.

This clone was detected only a few times. This rearrangement joins TRBV19 to TRBJ1-5, with TRBD1 identical over 10 bases. The CDR3 contains 16 residues. Germline assignment: CDR1 LNHDA and CDR2 SQIVND (reference sequence). The V and J ends lost 3 bases and 2 bases, in that order; junction bases with no gene match: 4. The CDR3 DNA sequence: TGTGCCAGTAGTATTAGACAGGGGGCGGGCAATCAGCCCCAGCATTTT. Translating it yields CASSIRQGAGNQPQHF.

This clone has a handful of counts. This chain connects TRBV2 to TRBJ1-5; D is ambiguous. The CDR3 runs 16 residues. Germline V lookup: CDR1 SNHLY, CDR2 FYNNEI. V lost 6 bases and J lost 1, with 16 bases in between. CDR3 nucleotides: TGTGCCAGCAGGGCCCCGGGCTTCAGGAGCAATCAGCCCCAGCATTTT. Translated, it gives CASRAPGFRSNQPQHF. The whole variable domain, filled in from reference TRBV2 and TRBJ1-5, reads EPEVTQTPSHQVTQMGQEVILRCVPISNHLYFYWYRQILGQKVEFLVSFYNNEISEKSEIFDDQFSVERPDGSNFTLKIRSTKLEDSAMYFCASRAPGFRSNQPQHFGDGTRLSIL.

This chain links TRBV18 with TRBJ2-2; tentative D call: TRBD2 (5 bases). From germline, CDR1 is KGHSH and CDR2 LQKENI. This CDR3 contains 14 residues. Trimming cost V 4 bases and J 8 bases, with 14 bases left between them. In DNA form, the CDR3 reads TGTGCCAGCTCACGGGCTTCGGGAACGGGGGAGCTGTTTTTT. Amino acid sequence: CASSRASGTGELFF.

The chain carries TRBV7-3 and TRBJ2-1, with 7 bases aligning to TRBD1. The germline gives CDR1 SGHTA, CDR2 FQGTGA. This CDR3 comprises 15 residues. J gave up 7 bases and V 5 bases, and 11 bases lay outside the gene matches. In DNA, the CDR3 is TGTGCCAGCAGCCCAAGACAGGGTAGGGTGAATGAGCAGTTCTTC. Its protein product is CASSPRQGRVNEQFF.

The chain has TRBV28 and TRBJ2-2; 8 bases match TRBD2. V lost 3 bases to trimming and J lost 6 bases; unmatched junction nucleotides: 6. The CDR3 totals 15 residues. The germline V gene has CDR1 MDHEN and CDR2 SYDVKM. This chain's CDR3 is CASSFGGGGAGELFF. The CDR3 nucleotides are TGTGCCAGCAGTTTCGGGGGGGGTGGTGCCGGGGAGCTGTTTTTT. Combining the CDR3 with reference TRBV28 and TRBJ2-2 gives the whole variable domain DVKVTQSSRYLVKRTGEKVFLECVQDMDHENMFWYRQDPGLGLRLIYFSYDVKMKEKGDIPEGYSVSREKKERFSLILESASTNQTSMYLCASSFGGGGAGELFFGEGSRLTVL.

The rearrangement links TRBV10-3 to TRBJ1-6; no clear D. With 7 bases removed from V and 2 bases from J, the gap between germline ends came to 9 bases. The V gene's germline CDR1 is ENHRY and CDR2 SYGVKD. The CDR3 consists of 14 residues. The CDR3 reads CAIKNGTYNSPLHF. The CDR3, as DNA: TGTGCCATCAAAAACGGGACCTATAATTCACCCCTCCACTTT.

This chain links TRBV18 with TRBJ1-2; 7 bases align to TRBD1. V trimming: 0 bases; J trimming: 7 bases; junction bases outside the gene matches: 5. The CDR3 contains 14 residues. Germline V CDR1 and CDR2: KGHSH, LQKENI. CDR3: CASSPPTGSAGYTF. The CDR3 DNA reads TGTGCCAGCTCACCACCGACAGGGTCCGCTGGCTACACCTTC.

This chain connects TRBV6-5 to TRBJ2-7; 7 nucleotides align to TRBD2. Germline assignment: CDR1 MNHEY and CDR2 SVGAGI. V trimming: 6 bases; J trimming: 7 bases; junction bases outside the gene matches: 6. The CDR3 spans 12 residues. In nucleotides, the CDR3 is TGTGCCAGCAGACGACTAGCTGGAGAGCAGTACTTC. Amino acids: CASRRLAGEQYF.

A remark on this clone: The sample contains more than one DNA sequence encoding this CDR3. CDR3 loop: CAWSAGRETQYF. CDR3 in DNA: TGTGCCTGGAGTGCGGGTCGGGAGACCCAGTACTTC. V is TRBV30 and J is TRBJ2-5; D not certain. The V end lost 1 base, the J end lost 5 bases, and 8 bases lay between the germline ends. Germline CDR1 GTSNPN, CDR2 SVGIG (reference sequence). This CDR3 comprises 12 residues. The complete variable domain, with remaining parts taken from reference TRBV30 and TRBJ2-5, reads SQTIHQWPATLVQPVGSPLSLECTVEGTSNPNLYWYRQAAGRGLQLLFYSVGIGQISSEVPQNLSASRPQDRQFILSSKKLLLSDSGFYLCAWSAGRETQYFGPGTRLLVL.

This clone has a single count. The chain is built from TRBV4-2 and TRBJ1-5; D is unresolved. The V gene's germline CDR1 is LGHNA and CDR2 YNFKEQ. CDR3 size: 14 residues. Trimming took off 0 bases at V and 3 bases at J, with 6 bases between the two ends. The DNA of the CDR3 is TGTGCCAGCAGCCAAGATGCACCCAATCAGCCCCAGCATTTT. Encoded protein: CASSQDAPNQPQHF.

This rearrangement joins TRBV6-5 to TRBJ1-5, with a tentative D call TRBD1 (6 bases). The CDR3 contains 14 residues. The V gene's germline CDR1 is MNHEY and CDR2 SVGAGI. V shed 5 bases and J shed 4 bases, with 12 bases lying between them. CDR3 residues: CASSRGGWNQPQHF. The CDR3 region has the DNA TGTGCCAGCAGTCGAGGGGGTTGGAATCAGCCCCAGCATTTT.

V and J are TRBV11-2 and TRBJ2-7; D is ambiguous. Germline CDR1 is SGHAT and CDR2 is FQNNGV. V lost 2 bases and J lost 3, with 11 bases in between. The CDR3 is 14 residues long. The CDR3 loop is CASSLNSGYYEQYF. In DNA form, the CDR3 reads TGTGCCAGCAGCTTAAATTCGGGTTACTACGAGCAGTACTTC.

CDR3 loop: CASSKQGPGNTIYF. CDR3 bases: TGTGCCAGCAGCAAACAAGGCCCCGGAAACACCATATATTTT. The V call is TRBV6-5, the J call TRBJ1-3, with no clear D. The V and J ends lost 6 bases and 4 bases respectively, with 13 bases between them. This CDR3 contains 14 residues. CDR1 and CDR2 from the germline V gene are MNHEY and SVGAGI.

This clone was seen only a few times. The chain has TRBV27 and TRBJ2-7; 14 bases agree with TRBD2. The junction had 11 bases not matched to a gene; V was cut back by 3 bases and J by 7 bases. Germline assignment: CDR1 MNHEY and CDR2 SMNVEV (reference sequence). The CDR3 loop spans 17 amino acids. CDR3 in amino acids: CASSLSMTSGGAFEQYF. The CDR3 DNA is TGTGCCAGCAGTTTGTCCATGACTAGCGGGGGGGCCTTTGAGCAGTACTTC.

There are a few counts of this clone. The chain links TRBV11-2 to TRBJ1-4; weak D call: TRBD1 (6 bases). V was cut by 5 bases and J by 7 bases, with 20 bases left in between. The germline V gene has CDR1 SGHAT and CDR2 FQNNGV. The length of the CDR3 is 16 residues. The CDR3, as DNA: TGTGCCAGCAGCGAAGGGTCGGGGGCCTCGGGTGAAAAACTGTTTTTT. This codes for CASSEGSGASGEKLFF. The full variable domain, rest sourced from reference TRBV11-2 and TRBJ1-4, is EAGVAQSPRYKIIEKRQSVAFWCNPISGHATLYWYQQILGQGPKLLIQFQNNGVVDDSQLPKDRFSAERLKGVDSTLKIQPAKLEDSAVYLCASSEGSGASGEKLFFGSGTQLSVL.

This rearrangement joins TRBV13 to TRBJ1-4, with 8 bases that match TRBD1. From germline, CDR1 is PRHDT and CDR2 FYEKMQ (reference sequence). The CDR3 extends over 14 amino acids. Germline trimming cut 5 bases from V and 7 bases from J; bases unmatched to any gene: 6. This chain's CDR3 is CASSPDRASEKLFF. CDR3 in DNA: TGTGCCAGCAGCCCGGACAGGGCGAGTGAAAAACTGTTTTTT.

This clone turned up a few times. V usage is TRBV5-1 and J usage is TRBJ1-2; weak D call: TRBD1 (6 bases). The germline V gene encodes CDR1 SGHRS and CDR2 YFSETQ. V lost 0 bases, J lost 2 bases, and 11 bases lay in between. CDR3 length: 15 amino acids. The CDR3 loop reads CASSLGGAGNYGYTF. The DNA of the CDR3 is TGCGCCAGCAGCTTGGGGGGGGCTGGCAACTATGGCTACACCTTC. Drawing the rest from reference TRBV5-1 and TRBJ1-2, the complete variable domain is KAGVTQTPRYLIKTRGQQVTLSCSPISGHRSVSWYQQTPGQGLQFLFEYFSETQRNKGNFPGRFSGRQFSNSRSEMNVSTLELGDSALYLCASSLGGAGNYGYTFGSGTRLTVV.

J is TRBJ2-3 and V is TRBV25-1; the D gene is possibly TRBD2 (5 bases). This CDR3 contains 11 residues. The V and J ends lost 4 bases and 9 bases respectively, with 8 bases between them. Germline assignment: CDR1 MGHDK and CDR2 SYGVNS. CDR3 residues: CASSVGVTQYF. The CDR3 DNA sequence: TGTGCCAGCAGTGTCGGGGTGACGCAGTATTTT. The full variable domain, rest sourced from reference TRBV25-1 and TRBJ2-3, is EADIYQTPRYLVIGTGKKITLECSQTMGHDKMYWYQQDPGMELHLIHYSYGVNSTEKGDLSSESTVSRIRTEHFPLTLESARPSHTSQYLCASSVGVTQYFGPGTRLTVL.

The chain uses TRBV5-6 and TRBJ2-2; TRBD2 is a possible D gene (7 bases). The CDR3 is 14 residues long. Germline CDR1 reads SGHDT; CDR2 reads YYEEEE. V was cut by 7 bases and J by 9 bases, with 19 bases left in between. This CDR3 is CASRKRDTQWELFF. CDR3 bases: TGTGCCAGCCGAAAGCGGGACACCCAATGGGAGCTGTTTTTT.

The chain carries TRBV19 and TRBJ1-2; TRBD1 matches 9 bases. This CDR3 has 18 amino acids. Germline CDR1 reads LNHDA; CDR2 reads SQIVND (reference sequence). V was pared by 6 bases and J by 4 bases, with 18 bases of the junction left unmatched. The CDR3 region is CASSHPQTGGMYSYGYTF. The CDR3, as DNA: TGTGCCAGTAGCCACCCCCAGACAGGGGGAATGTATTCCTATGGCTACACCTTC.

This clone was recorded a few times. The chain combines TRBV5-1 with TRBJ2-1; 9 bases map to TRBD1. This CDR3 region has 14 residues. Losses at the gene ends were 4 bases for V and 8 bases for J; bases not matched to a gene: 7. Germline V lookup: CDR1 SGHRS, CDR2 YFSETQ. The CDR3 DNA follows: TGCGCCAGCAGCGCCGGGACAGGGTTATATGAGCAGTTCTTC. Translated, it gives CASSAGTGLYEQFF.

J is TRBJ1-1 and V is TRBV25-1; D is perhaps TRBD1 (6 bases). Trimming removed 5 bases from V and 3 bases from J, with 13 bases in between. CDR3 size: 14 residues. Per the germline V gene, CDR1 is MGHDK and CDR2 is SYGVNS. The CDR3 here is CASSLPGAHTEAFF. CDR3 coding DNA: TGTGCCAGCAGTTTACCAGGGGCGCACACTGAAGCTTTCTTT.

There are a few counts of this clone. The rearrangement joins TRBV7-8 to TRBJ1-2, with 8 nucleotides matching TRBD1. CDR3 length: 15 residues. Germline V gives CDR1 SGHVS, CDR2 FQNEAQ. The ends lost 4 bases at V and 2 bases at J; junction bases unmatched: 6. The CDR3 protein is CASSYGTGVNYGYTF. CDR3 DNA sequence: TGTGCCAGCAGCTACGGGACAGGCGTAAACTATGGCTACACCTTC.

The chain employs TRBV28 and TRBJ1-1, with a weak D call TRBD1 (5 bases). Germline lookup yields CDR1 MDHEN and CDR2 SYDVKM. Between the trimmed V and J ends, which lost 8 bases and 5 bases, there was a span of 15 bases. This CDR3 spans 13 amino acids. Written as DNA, the CDR3 is TGTGCCAGCGTGGGGCGGGGGGGAACTGAAGCTTTCTTT. Translating it yields CASVGRGGTEAFF.

This rearrangement joins TRBV7-8 to TRBJ2-7; no clear D. Deletions cut 1 base from V and 2 bases from J, with 9 bases between. The CDR3 covers 14 residues. Germline assignment: CDR1 SGHVS and CDR2 FQNEAQ. As DNA, the CDR3 is TGTGCCAGCAGCTTAGAGGGCGGAGCCTACGAGCAGTACTTC. Translation gives CASSLEGGAYEQYF.

V usage is TRBV4-2 and J usage is TRBJ2-3; 13 nucleotides match TRBD2. In germline, CDR1 is LGHNA, CDR2 YNFKEQ. V lost 4 bases to trimming and J lost 0 bases; unmatched junction nucleotides: 4. This CDR3 comprises 17 residues. The CDR3 region has the DNA TGTGCCAGCAGCCGACTAGCGGGGGGCCAGAGCACAGATACGCAGTATTTT. Translating it yields CASSRLAGGQSTDTQYF.

V gene TRBV7-3 combines with J gene TRBJ1-1; 7 bases fit TRBD1. V dropped 5 bases and J dropped 3; count of bases not matched to a gene: 9. Germline-derived CDR1 and CDR2 are SGHTA and FQGTGA. The CDR3 is 15 amino acids. The CDR3 region has the DNA TGTGCCAGCAGCACTCAGGGGGGGTCGGACACTGAAGCTTTCTTT. Its translation is CASSTQGGSDTEAFF. Combining the CDR3 with reference TRBV7-3 and TRBJ1-1 gives the whole variable domain GAGVSQTPSNKVTEKGKYVELRCDPISGHTALYWYRQSLGQGPEFLIYFQGTGAADDSGLPNDRFFAVRPEGSVSTLKIQRTERGDSAVYLCASSTQGGSDTEAFFGQGTRLTVV.

V gene TRBV28 combines with J gene TRBJ1-1; D ambiguous. V was clipped by 3 bases and J by 2 bases, with 7 bases between them. Germline CDR1 and CDR2: MDHEN and SYDVKM. The CDR3 totals 13 residues. The CDR3 protein is CASSLASNTEAFF. CDR3 DNA sequence: TGTGCCAGCAGTTTGGCCTCTAACACTGAAGCTTTCTTT.